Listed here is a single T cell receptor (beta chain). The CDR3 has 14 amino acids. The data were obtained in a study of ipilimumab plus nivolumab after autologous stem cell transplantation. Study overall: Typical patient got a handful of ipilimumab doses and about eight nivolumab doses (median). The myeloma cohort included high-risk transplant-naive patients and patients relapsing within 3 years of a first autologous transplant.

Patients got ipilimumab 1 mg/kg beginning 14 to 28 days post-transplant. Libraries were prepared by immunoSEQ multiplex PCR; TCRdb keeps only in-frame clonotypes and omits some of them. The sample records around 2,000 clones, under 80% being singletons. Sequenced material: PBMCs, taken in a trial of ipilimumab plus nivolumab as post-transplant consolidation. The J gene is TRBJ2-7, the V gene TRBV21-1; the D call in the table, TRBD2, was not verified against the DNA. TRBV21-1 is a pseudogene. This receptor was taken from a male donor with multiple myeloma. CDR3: CASSPADYSYEQYF. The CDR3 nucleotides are TGTGCCAGCAGCCCCGCGGACTACTCCTACGAGCAGTACTTC.